This T cell receptor beta chain was recorded in a study of the immune and genomic landscape of osteosarcoma. Data came from immunoSEQ multiplex PCR; TCRdb stores just in-frame clones and leaves some out. The data hold about 6,200 clones, with 65% to 80% observed a single time. Osteosarcoma specimens were post-treatment primary, local recurrence and metastasis tumors from poor-prognosis patients. The CDR3 is 13 amino acids. Germline V CDR1 and CDR2: SGHTA, FQGNSA. V lost 5 bases to trimming and J lost 1 base, with 9 bases between them. This TCR was recovered from a human donor with osteosarcoma. This chain joins TRBV7-2 and TRBJ2-7; no definite D call. The sequencing input was osteosarcoma tumor tissue from the lung. CDR3 region: CASSHTVSYEQYF. The CDR3 DNA reads TGTGCCAGCAGCCACACAGTGTCCTACGAGCAGTACTTC.